The 19 T cell receptor beta chains below were found in one sample sequenced in a study of identical twins (dated by TCRdb to between 2015 and 2016). The method was 5' RACE. This sample was sequenced with an Illumina HiSeq 2000. Using fastp at Q25 and MiXCR, TCRdb reprocessed the public reads and kept productive beta chains. Rows are combined by CDR3 protein, so each entry shows the most common genes and DNA. This sample holds around 230,000 distinct CDR3 sequences; around a tenth were observed only once. Clones ranked in the top ten supply 5% to 6% of the sample. Sequencing input: memory (CD45RO+) T cells sorted from blood. The sample's cell subset or site, from its label and the paper: CD45RO+ enriched T cells. These receptor sequences come from a woman between 18 and 29 years old in good health.

This clonotype has only a few counts. The chain joins TRBV7-2 to TRBJ2-2, with 7 positions matching TRBD2. This CDR3 has 15 residues. Unmatched junction bases numbered 9, after V lost 4 bases and J lost 7 bases. Germline V CDR1 and CDR2: SGHTA, FQGNSA. CDR3 protein: CASSSRGGSDGELFF. DNA for the CDR3: TGTGCCAGCAGCTCCCGGGGCGGGAGTGACGGGGAGCTGTTTTTT.

V gene TRBV27 combines with J gene TRBJ2-3; TRBD1 matches at 8 bases. This CDR3 is built from 17 residues. Per the germline V gene, CDR1 is MNHEY and CDR2 is SMNVEV (reference sequence). The trim removed 5 bases at V and 1 base at J, leaving 11 bases unmatched. The chain's CDR3 is CASSDRGPKRGTDTQYF. The CDR3 bases are TGTGCCAGCAGTGACAGGGGACCGAAAAGGGGCACAGATACGCAGTATTTT.

This chain links TRBV20-1 with TRBJ2-7; D is ambiguous. The CDR3 covers 14 residues. Germline V gene lookup returns CDR1 DFQATT and CDR2 SNEGSKA (reference sequence). Trimming cost V 3 bases and J 0 bases, with 12 bases left between them. The chain's CDR3 is CSARGMGSSYEQYF. In nucleotides, the CDR3 is TGCAGTGCTAGGGGGATGGGTAGCTCCTACGAGCAGTACTTC.

This sequence joins TRBV11-2 and TRBJ2-7, with TRBD2 identical over 15 bases. CDR1 is SGHAT and CDR2 is FQNNGV in the germline V gene. The CDR3 length is 17 residues. V trimming: 6 bases; J trimming: 3 bases; junction bases outside the gene matches: 9. CDR3 DNA sequence: TGTGCCAGCAGTCAAACGGGACTAGCGGGGGGCCTCTACGAGCAGTACTTC. This sequence encodes CASSQTGLAGGLYEQYF.

This chain joins TRBV5-1 and TRBJ1-2; TRBD1 matches at 10 bases. Germline lookup yields CDR1 SGHRS and CDR2 YFSETQ. CDR3 length: 17 residues. V lost 3 bases and J lost 4; bases outside the gene matches: 12. The CDR3 region is CASSSTPRTGGTYGYTF. CDR3 DNA: TGCGCCAGCAGCTCTACCCCAAGGACAGGGGGAACCTATGGCTACACCTTC.

The V and J genes are TRBV29-1 and TRBJ1-2; D gene uncertain. Germline V gene data show CDR1 as SQVTM and CDR2 as ANQGSEA. The CDR3 covers 13 residues. V lost 4 bases to trimming and J lost 3 bases, with 12 bases between them. CDR3 amino acids: CSVVSGLYYGYTF. CDR3 bases: TGCAGCGTTGTTTCGGGATTGTACTATGGCTACACCTTC.

This chain links TRBV6-2 or TRBV6-3 with TRBJ1-1, with D possibly TRBD1 on 6 matching bases. CDR3 length: 16 amino acids. Germline CDR1 and CDR2: MNHEY and SVGEGT. V lost 8 bases and J 5 bases, leaving 24 bases between the germline ends. The CDR3 DNA is TGTGCCAGCGTCCAATGGAAGGTAACAGGGAGGACTGAAGCTTTCTTT. Translated: CASVQWKVTGRTEAFF.

V is TRBV11-2 and J is TRBJ2-2, with D uncertain. The CDR3 has 14 residues. Germline lookup yields CDR1 SGHAT and CDR2 FQNNGV. Deletions cut 2 bases from V and 4 bases from J, with 8 bases between. The DNA for the CDR3 is TGTGCCAGCAGCTTACAACTGATCACCGGGGAGCTGTTTTTT. Translation: CASSLQLITGELFF.

This clonotype showed up many times. V is TRBV11-3 and J is TRBJ2-1; the match to TRBD2 covers 9 bases. CDR1 SGHNT and CDR2 YENEEA come from the germline V gene. The CDR3 contains 13 residues. V dropped 3 bases and J dropped 7; count of bases not matched to a gene: 1. The CDR3 DNA sequence: TGTGCCAGCAGCTTGGGACTAGCAAATGAGCAGTTCTTC. Translating gives CASSLGLANEQFF. Full variable domain (missing parts from reference TRBV11-3 and TRBJ2-1): EAGVVQSPRYKIIEKKQPVAFWCNPISGHNTLYWYLQNLGQGPELLIRYENEEAVDDSQLPKDRFSAERLKGVDSTLKIQPAELGDSAVYLCASSLGLANEQFFGPGTRLTVL.

This clonotype occurred many times. The J gene is TRBJ2-1, the V gene TRBV6-2 or TRBV6-3; D gene unclear. Trimming removed 7 bases at V and 8 bases at J, with 12 bases between. The germline V gene has CDR1 MNHEY and CDR2 SVGEGT. The CDR3 has 12 amino acids. The CDR3 region is CASTLSHYEQFF. The DNA of the CDR3 is TGTGCCAGCACCCTGTCCCATTATGAGCAGTTCTTC.

J is TRBJ1-1 and V is TRBV7-3; no definite D call. Germline V CDR1 and CDR2: SGHTA, FQGTGA. CDR3 size: 13 residues. Trimming removed 2 bases from V and 6 bases from J, with 10 bases in between. Here the CDR3 DNA reads TGTGCCAGCAGCTTACAGCGACTCCCTGAAGCTTTCTTT. The encoded protein is CASSLQRLPEAFF.

The chain has TRBV5-4 and TRBJ2-1, with 8 positions matching TRBD2. The trim removed 0 bases at V and 9 bases at J, leaving 17 bases unmatched. This CDR3 comprises 18 residues. Per germline, CDR1 SGHNT and CDR2 YYREEE (reference sequence). This chain's CDR3 is CASSLAAGDVYGVTEQFF. The CDR3 nucleotides read TGTGCCAGCAGCTTGGCAGCGGGAGACGTTTACGGGGTCACTGAGCAGTTCTTC.

The table lists this clonotype with a few counts. The chain recombines TRBV7-2 with TRBJ2-7, with D unclear. With 1 base removed from V and 6 bases from J, the gap between germline ends came to 13 bases. The CDR3 has 14 amino acids. Per germline, CDR1 SGHTA and CDR2 FQGNSA. The DNA for the CDR3 is TGTGCCAGCAGCTTAGTCCCCCTTACGCTCGAGCAGTACTTC. Its translation is CASSLVPLTLEQYF.

The chain has TRBV7-3 and TRBJ2-1; TRBD1 might be the D (6 bases). Germline loops: CDR1 SGHTA, CDR2 FQGTGA. Trimming left V 2 bases short and J 7 bases short, with 15 bases between. The CDR3 totals 15 residues. CDR3 sequence (DNA): TGTGCCAGCAGCTTAGGGGGCCAGACGTCGAATGAGCAGTTCTTC. Protein product: CASSLGGQTSNEQFF.

This clonotype was seen at least ten times. The chain recombines TRBV10-3 with TRBJ2-3; no clear D. The CDR3 is 11 residues long. V lost 4 bases, J lost 1 base, and 0 bases lay in between. CDR1 and CDR2 (germline): ENHRY, SYGVKD. In DNA form, the CDR3 reads TGTGCCATCAGTGGCACAGATACGCAGTATTTT. Amino acids: CAISGTDTQYF.

This chain joins TRBV11-2 and TRBJ1-3; the D is unclear. CDR1 is SGHAT, CDR2 FQNNGV, per germline. With 0 bases removed from V and 2 bases from J, the gap between germline ends came to 14 bases. The CDR3 loop spans 17 amino acids. CDR3 region: CASSLDSGIRTGNTIYF. CDR3 bases: TGTGCCAGCAGCTTAGACTCCGGGATAAGAACTGGAAACACCATATATTTT.

CDR3 region: CAWSLGVSGNTIYF. In nucleotides, the CDR3 is TGTGCCTGGAGTTTAGGGGTCTCTGGAAACACCATATATTTT. The V call is TRBV30, the J call TRBJ1-3; TRBD1 is a possible D gene (5 bases). This CDR3 has 14 amino acids. The V and J ends lost 2 bases and 0 bases respectively, with 8 bases between them. CDR1 is GTSNPN, CDR2 SVGIG, per germline (reference sequence).

The chain is built from TRBV7-3 and TRBJ2-5, with 7 bases matching TRBD2. The CDR3 is 16 amino acids. The germline V gene has CDR1 SGHTA and CDR2 FQGTGA. V lost 1 base to trimming and J lost 11 bases; unmatched junction nucleotides: 16. The CDR3 here is CASSLMAGGSGSEQYF. The CDR3 coding sequence is TGTGCCAGCAGCTTAATGGCCGGGGGGTCCGGATCGGAACAGTACTTC.

The genes are TRBV12-3 or TRBV12-4 and TRBJ2-6; D not certain. Trimming took 8 bases from V and 4 from J, leaving 15 bases between them. The CDR3 spans 15 residues. The CDR3 nucleotides are TGTGCCAGCGGTTCGACAACTACAGGGGCCAACGTCCTGACTTTC. Translation: CASGSTTTGANVLTF.